This passage covers 13 T cell receptor beta chains from one sample sequenced in a study of T cell changes during pregnancy in multiple sclerosis. The assay was immunoSEQ multiplex PCR, and TCRdb's table has in-frame clones only and misses some. The sample yields about 100,000 clones, about 93% seen once. This sample comprised peripheral blood, obtained after pregnancy. These receptors all come from a female donor with multiple sclerosis, enrolled in a pregnancy study.

V and J are TRBV6-5 and TRBJ2-7, with TRBD2 identical over 7 bases. Germline CDR1 and CDR2: MNHEY and SVGAGI. There are 13 residues in the CDR3. J was trimmed by 7 bases and V by 5 bases; bases with no gene match: 8. In DNA, the CDR3 is TGTGCCAGCAGTCCTGGGACTACGGGAGAGCAGTACTTC. Protein sequence: CASSPGTTGEQYF.

This chain connects TRBV4-1 to TRBJ2-1; a possible D gene is TRBD2 (6 bases). CDR1 is MGHRA and CDR2 is YSYEKL in the germline V gene. This CDR3 is built from 15 residues. V lost 1 base and J 7 bases, leaving 14 bases between the germline ends. CDR3 residues: CASSQAHWGGNEQFF. CDR3 DNA sequence: TGCGCCAGCAGCCAAGCCCACTGGGGAGGAAATGAGCAGTTCTTC.

The chain is built from TRBV11-2 and TRBJ2-1; 8 bases match TRBD2. The CDR3 has 14 residues. Germline lookup yields CDR1 SGHAT and CDR2 FQNNGV. With V trimmed by 2 bases and J by 12 bases, 9 bases remained unmatched. The DNA for the CDR3 is TGTGCCAGCAGCTTATATACCAGCGGGAGATGGCAGTTCTTC. Its protein product is CASSLYTSGRWQFF.

The chain links TRBV7-9 to TRBJ1-3; D is ambiguous. This CDR3 region has 15 residues. Trimming took 1 base from V and 4 from J, leaving 11 bases between them. Germline V gene lookup returns CDR1 SEHNR and CDR2 FQNEAQ (reference sequence). CDR3: CASSLVGLTGNTIYF. As DNA, the CDR3 is TGTGCCAGCAGCTTAGTAGGACTAACGGGAAACACCATATATTTT.

This chain uses TRBV4-2 with TRBJ2-7; 7 bases line up with TRBD2. The CDR3 length is 15 residues. V shed 1 base, J shed 2 bases, and the junction held 5 bases outside the gene matches. Germline V CDR1 and CDR2: LGHNA, YNFKEQ. The CDR3 sequence is CASSQVERGAYEQYF. In DNA form, the CDR3 reads TGTGCCAGCAGCCAAGTGGAGCGGGGAGCCTACGAGCAGTACTTC.

This chain links TRBV19 with TRBJ2-2; 7 bases are a match to TRBD2. V lost 8 bases and J lost 5; bases outside the gene matches: 17. Germline-derived CDR1 and CDR2 are LNHDA and SQIVND (reference sequence). CDR3 length: 17 residues. CDR3 DNA sequence: TGTGCCAGTCATCACCGCAGGGCTAGCGGACGAACCGGGGAGCTGTTTTTT. Its protein is CASHHRRASGRTGELFF.

CDR3 DNA sequence: TGCGCCAGCAGGCACGACAGAGAAGGGGAAAAACTGTTTTTT. Its translation is CASRHDREGEKLFF. The chain recombines TRBV5-1 with TRBJ1-4, with D tentatively TRBD1 (5 bases). The CDR3 loop spans 14 amino acids. Germline CDR1 reads SGHRS; CDR2 reads YFSETQ. The V gene lost 5 bases and the J gene lost 8 bases, with 16 bases spanning the gap. Looking up the rest from reference TRBV5-1 and TRBJ1-4 gives the full variable domain: KAGVTQTPRYLIKTRGQQVTLSCSPISGHRSVSWYQQTPGQGLQFLFEYFSETQRNKGNFPGRFSGRQFSNSRSEMNVSTLELGDSALYLCASRHDREGEKLFFGSGTQLSVL.

The V and J genes are TRBV18 and TRBJ2-7; a weak D match, TRBD1 (6 bases). The V end lost 4 bases, the J end lost 5 bases, and 12 bases lay between the germline ends. CDR1 and CDR2 (germline): KGHSH, LQKENI. CDR3 length: 13 amino acids. The CDR3 DNA reads as TGTGCCAGCTCACGAACACAGGGTGACGAGCAGTACTTC. Translated, it gives CASSRTQGDEQYF.

The chain couples TRBV6-5 to TRBJ1-1; D unclear. Trimming removed 4 bases from V and 1 base from J, with 7 bases in between. The CDR3 loop spans 13 amino acids. Germline CDR1 reads MNHEY; CDR2 reads SVGAGI. The CDR3 coding sequence is TGTGCCAGCAGTTGGGAGACGAACACTGAAGCTTTCTTT. Amino acids: CASSWETNTEAFF.

J is TRBJ2-7 and V is TRBV5-1, with 8 bases identical to TRBD1. The ends lost 4 bases at V and 7 bases at J; junction bases unmatched: 16. The CDR3 totals 16 residues. Looked up from germline, CDR1 is SGHRS and CDR2 is YFSETQ. CDR3 sequence reads: CASSNPGTGVFGEQYF. DNA of the CDR3: TGCGCCAGCAGCAACCCTGGGACAGGTGTTTTTGGAGAGCAGTACTTC.

The chain combines TRBV28 with TRBJ1-1; 7 bases agree with TRBD1. Germline assignment: CDR1 MDHEN and CDR2 SYDVKM. The CDR3 length is 14 residues. V was clipped by 3 bases and J by 5 bases; unmatched bases: 6. CDR3 nucleotides: TGTGCCAGCAGTTTCCGGACAGGAGGGACTGAAGCTTTCTTT. Amino acid sequence: CASSFRTGGTEAFF.

The rearrangement links TRBV25-1 to TRBJ2-1, with a tentative D call TRBD2 (6 bases). The CDR3 has 14 amino acids. Trimming stripped 3 bases from V and 5 bases from J, with 11 bases between. The germline V gene encodes CDR1 MGHDK and CDR2 SYGVNS. CDR3 nucleotides: TGTGCCAGCAGTGATTGGGGACTCAACAATGAGCAGTTCTTC. It is translated as CASSDWGLNNEQFF. Combining the CDR3 with reference TRBV25-1 and TRBJ2-1 gives the whole variable domain EADIYQTPRYLVIGTGKKITLECSQTMGHDKMYWYQQDPGMELHLIHYSYGVNSTEKGDLSSESTVSRIRTEHFPLTLESARPSHTSQYLCASSDWGLNNEQFFGPGTRLTVL.

J is TRBJ2-1 and V is TRBV5-1, with TRBD1 as a possible D gene (6 bases). This CDR3 is 15 amino acids long. Germline lookup yields CDR1 SGHRS and CDR2 YFSETQ. V gave up 4 bases and J gave up 0 bases, with 11 bases separating them. The CDR3 reads CASSQGHSSYNEQFF. CDR3 in DNA: TGCGCCAGCAGCCAGGGACACAGCTCCTACAATGAGCAGTTCTTC.